This T cell receptor (beta chain) emerged from a study of molecular identifiers for immune sequencing clone quantification (dated by TCRdb to the late 2010s). A note on the overall study: For a replicate experiment, RNA from about 21,000 or 97,000 naive CD8 T cells was divided into five aliquots, of which four were sequenced. This methods study benchmarked molecular-identifier clustering-based TCR repertoire sequencing (MIDCIRS) and TCR RNA copy counting, using CD8 T cells to do so.

To note about this clonotype: This receptor's antigen is unknown. Possible read error: a much larger clone is one base away. It is likely a read error, because the conserved phenylalanine at the end of the CDR3 is missing.

What the study reported, not specific to this receptor: Naive libraries contained spiked-in Jurkat TCR RNA (approximately 10 copies' worth), which is not part of the donor repertoire. Spiked-in Jurkat TCR RNA equivalent to a single cell was reported to be detectable even among 750,000 to 1,000,000 naive CD8 T cells. In CMV-specific effector cells, clones with more than 20 RNA copies contained over 98% of molecules, whereas in naive cells such clones contained under 1% of molecules. Highly expanded clone sizes could be underestimated if identical TCR molecules share a barcode. When barcode sub-clustering was not used, chimeric consensus sequences inflated TCR diversity, with chimeras reaching as high as 47%. Modeling estimated about three recovered TCR RNA copies per cell, compared with approximately 9.5 by digital PCR, which implies 25% to 30% capture efficiency.

Library preparation used PCR. Sequenced using a NextSeq 500. Bulk TCR libraries were made following a previously described method, with the TCR primers given in Table S5. Purification of total RNA was performed with the Qiagen AllPrep DNA/RNA kit. Reads from multiple sequencing runs of the same library were pooled before analysis. As for how the authors treated the data: Only reads with exact TCR constant sequence were kept, trimmed to 150 nt, and grouped by their 12-nt molecular barcodes. Reads inside each barcode group were sub-clustered using a 15% Levenshtein threshold, and a quality-weighted consensus sequence was constructed for each RNA molecule. Non-functional sequences were filtered out, along with any lower-count sequence sitting one edit away from another sequence. On the basis of fitting two negative binomial distributions, barcode sub-clusters with fewer than 20% of the maximum read count were discarded. Starting from the raw public reads, TCRdb applied fastp trimming at Q25, assembled clones with MiXCR and retained in-frame beta chains. Each CDR3 protein appears once, grouped with its most common genes and DNA. In this record, the V and J calls reflect TCRdb's handling and not the investigators' own analysis. The sample yields hundreds of thousands of distinct CDR3 sequences; about 25% were counted once. About 0.84% of the sample is in the top ten clones.

Libraries of naive CD8 T cells were built from approximately 22,000 to 940,000 sorted cells, with 10%, 30% or 50% of the purified RNA used. On a BD FACSAria II, naive CD8 T cells were FACS-sorted as CD8+CD4-CCR7+CD45RA+ and collected into RLT Plus buffer. Detection sensitivity was tested by spiking Jurkat RNA equal to about 10 TCR copies' worth into samples containing roughly 19,000-1,100,000 naive CD8 T cells. Enrichment of CD8 T cells was performed with RosetteSep CD8+ T Cell Enrichment Cocktail and Ficoll-Paque, after which ACK red cell lysis was carried out. The sample was naive CD8+ T cells from blood, with Jurkat cell RNA spiked in. In the paper's terms, the cell subset or site label means: FACS-sorted CD8+CD4-CCR7+CD45RA+ naive T cells. The origin of this receptor is a human donor in good health. Some libraries in this study had Jurkat cell RNA spiked in.

The DNA reads as follows: TGTGCCAGCAGCCGCGTTGGGCCCGGAAAAGATACGCAGTATCTT. It translates to CASSRVGPGKDTQYL. The chain was built from TRBV7-2 and TRBJ2-3, with the D segment identity uncertain. The CDR3 spans 15 amino acids, including both terminal residues. Just the 45-base CDR3 DNA is kept, in frame starting at base 1. Looking up the germline V gene yields CDR1 SGHTA and CDR2 FQGNSA. V is cut by 5 bases and J by 5 bases, and the space between the germline ends is 17 bases.